This T cell receptor beta chain stems from a study of T cells in Graves' hyperthyroidism and ophthalmopathy. At the level of the study: At the time of initial diagnosis and before any treatment, peripheral blood was collected.

RNA transcripts served as the template for amplifying TCR beta CDR3 regions. During a first-round RT-PCR of the TCR CDR3, the HTBI primer set was used. TCRdb passed the multiplex PCR reads through MiXCR, listing each CDR3 protein once. This sample carries fewer than 750,000 distinct CDR3 sequences, roughly 15% of them seen once, and the ten largest clones take about an eighth. The CDR3 has 13 amino acids. The V gene lost 4 bases and the J gene lost 3 bases, with 10 bases spanning the gap. The germline gives CDR1 LGHNA, CDR2 YSLEER. Together with thyroid ultrasound, orbital computed tomography, serum thyroxine and TRAb, clinical symptoms were used for diagnoses.

The receptor comes from a woman in her forties or fifties with Graves' ophthalmopathy. The source material was blood. This chain uses TRBV4-3 with TRBJ2-7; D is possibly TRBD1 (5 bases). The CDR3 nucleotides read TGCGCCAGCAGCCCCAGGGTTTTCTACGAGCAGTACTTC. Its translation is CASSPRVFYEQYF.